Listed below are T cell receptor beta chains from one sample, sequenced in a study of Tregs in tolerant kidney transplant recipients. Data came from immunoSEQ multiplex PCR; TCRdb stores just in-frame clones and leaves some out. The repertoire consists of tens of thousands of clones, with 93% occurring once and the leading ten covering more than 1.5%. The sample in question was CD4+ T cells from blood (PBMCs), obtained 12 months after the transplant. The receptors stem from a human patient who received a combined kidney and bone marrow transplant. Some T cells may be transferred from the graft donor. Both conserved end residues are part of each CDR3. Fields, in order: D gene, clone size, J gene, V gene, CDR3 protein, CDR3 DNA. A D gene is named only where the DNA matches it firmly. Size tells how often a clone was seen (once, few, many) or the class of an expanded clone, and some rows leave it out.

NA once TRBJ2-3 TRBV2 CASNRNRRGSSLTDTQYF TGTGCCAGCAATCGAAACCGAAGGGGGAGTTCACTCACAGATACGCAGTATTTT
NA NA TRBJ1-1 TRBV2 CASQLSQGRSEAFF TGTGCCAGCCAGTTGAGTCAGGGTCGGTCTGAAGCTTTCTTT
NA NA TRBJ2-7 TRBV7-2 CASSPFGDTSYEQYF TGTGCCAGCAGCCCTTTCGGGGACACTTCCTACGAGCAGTACTTC
NA NA TRBJ2-1 TRBV5-4 CASSLAVVFDNEQFF TGTGCCAGCAGCTTAGCGGTGGTTTTTGACAATGAGCAGTTCTTC
NA NA TRBJ2-1 TRBV5-5 CASSLFSAYNEQFF TGTGCCAGCAGCTTGTTTAGCGCCTACAATGAGCAGTTCTTC
TRBD2 NA TRBJ2-7 TRBV7-8 CASSSRGRSGGYEQYF TGTGCCAGCAGCTCCCGGGGTAGAAGCGGGGGGTACGAGCAGTACTTC
NA once TRBJ1-1 TRBV7-2 CASSLGVIMNTEAFF TGTGCCAGCAGCTTAGGAGTCATAATGAACACTGAAGCTTTCTTT
NA NA TRBJ2-7 TRBV10-3 CAISESRDPSSYEQYF TGTGCCATCAGTGAGTCGAGGGATCCCAGCTCCTACGAGCAGTACTTC
TRBD2 NA TRBJ2-4 TRBV11-3 CASTPSGTKNIQYF TGTGCCAGCACCCCTAGCGGGACCAAAAACATTCAGTACTTC
TRBD1 NA TRBJ1-1 TRBV4-3 CASSRNTGVRNTEAFF TGCGCCAGCAGCCGGAATACAGGGGTTAGGAACACTGAAGCTTTCTTT
TRBD2 once TRBJ2-1 TRBV20-1 CSARDRDYQFF TGCAGTGCTAGAGACAGGGACTACCAGTTCTTC
NA NA TRBJ2-2 TRBV2 CASSEARGPTGELFF TGTGCCAGCAGTGAAGCCCGGGGTCCAACCGGGGAGCTGTTTTTT
TRBD1 NA TRBJ1-2 TRBV5-1 CASSQDVQGVSGYTF TGCGCCAGCAGCCAGGACGTACAGGGGGTATCTGGCTACACCTTC
NA NA TRBJ1-4 TRBV6-6 CASSYRGANEKLFF TGTGCCAGCAGTTACCGGGGGGCCAATGAAAAACTGTTTTTT
NA NA TRBJ2-2 TRBV21-1 CASSKKTGVGELFF TGTGCCAGCAGCAAAAAGACAGGGGTGGGGGAGCTGTTTTTT
TRBD1 NA TRBJ1-6 TRBV5-1 CASSGGTENSPLHF TGCGCCAGCAGCGGCGGGACAGAGAATTCCCCCCTCCACTTT
TRBD2 NA TRBJ2-5 TRBV15 CATSRDGGLAGGGSETQYF TGTGCCACCAGCAGAGATGGGGGCCTAGCGGGAGGGGGGTCAGAGACCCAGTACTTC
TRBD1 NA TRBJ1-2 TRBV7-2 CASSTYRGPTTNYGYTF TGTGCCAGCAGTACGTACAGGGGGCCGACAACTAACTATGGCTACACCTTC
NA NA TRBJ2-7 TRBV5-1 CASSLQGPSYEQYF TGCGCCAGCAGCTTGCAGGGGCCCTCCTACGAGCAGTACTTC
TRBD1 NA TRBJ1-1 TRBV7-2 CASSLDRGGGAFF TGTGCCAGCAGCTTAGACAGGGGCGGCGGAGCTTTCTTT
TRBD2 NA TRBJ2-3 TRBV27 CASSLGSGTSGTRTDTQYF TGTGCCAGCAGTTTAGGGAGCGGGACTAGCGGGACTCGCACAGATACGCAGTATTTT
TRBD1 NA TRBJ1-2 TRBV19 CASSHPGQGFGYTF TGTGCCAGTAGTCACCCGGGACAGGGTTTTGGCTACACCTTC
TRBD2 NA TRBJ2-2 TRBV6-5 CASSSLAGTNTGELFF TGTGCCAGCAGTTCTCTAGCGGGGACGAACACCGGGGAGCTGTTTTTT
NA NA TRBJ2-1 TRBV2 CASSRDFINEQFF TGTGCCAGCAGTCGCGACTTTATCAATGAGCAGTTCTTC
TRBD2 NA TRBJ2-7 TRBV7-2 CASSRRTSGAYEQYF TGTGCCAGCAGCCGACGGACTAGCGGGGCCTACGAGCAGTACTTC
NA NA TRBJ2-4 TRBV7-2 CASSLAGRPVAKNIQYF TGTGCCAGCAGCTTAGCTGGCAGGCCCGTAGCCAAAAACATTCAGTACTTC
TRBD2 NA TRBJ2-7 TRBV30 CAWAQTSGSFDEQYF TGTGCCTGGGCCCAAACTAGCGGGAGTTTCGACGAGCAGTACTTC
NA NA TRBJ1-2 TRBV27 CASSLQFGVQNYGYTF TGTGCCAGCAGTTTACAATTCGGGGTCCAGAACTATGGCTACACCTTC
TRBD2 NA TRBJ2-1 TRBV29-1 CSVAVAGGPLQFF TGCAGCGTTGCGGTAGCGGGGGGGCCCCTTCAGTTCTTC
TRBD1 NA TRBJ2-7 TRBV19 CASSMARGQIYEQYF TGTGCCAGTAGTATGGCGAGGGGGCAGATCTACGAGCAGTACTTC
TRBD2 NA TRBJ2-1 TRBV7-3 CASSLEREAYNEQFF TGTGCCAGCAGCTTAGAGCGGGAGGCCTACAATGAGCAGTTCTTC
TRBD2 NA TRBJ2-7 TRBV7-9 CASSFIAGGRAYEQYF TGTGCCAGCAGCTTTATAGCGGGGGGGCGAGCCTACGAGCAGTACTTC
TRBD1 NA TRBJ1-6 TRBV30 CAWSRGQGNSPLHF TGTGCCTGGAGTAGGGGACAGGGGAATTCACCCCTCCACTTT